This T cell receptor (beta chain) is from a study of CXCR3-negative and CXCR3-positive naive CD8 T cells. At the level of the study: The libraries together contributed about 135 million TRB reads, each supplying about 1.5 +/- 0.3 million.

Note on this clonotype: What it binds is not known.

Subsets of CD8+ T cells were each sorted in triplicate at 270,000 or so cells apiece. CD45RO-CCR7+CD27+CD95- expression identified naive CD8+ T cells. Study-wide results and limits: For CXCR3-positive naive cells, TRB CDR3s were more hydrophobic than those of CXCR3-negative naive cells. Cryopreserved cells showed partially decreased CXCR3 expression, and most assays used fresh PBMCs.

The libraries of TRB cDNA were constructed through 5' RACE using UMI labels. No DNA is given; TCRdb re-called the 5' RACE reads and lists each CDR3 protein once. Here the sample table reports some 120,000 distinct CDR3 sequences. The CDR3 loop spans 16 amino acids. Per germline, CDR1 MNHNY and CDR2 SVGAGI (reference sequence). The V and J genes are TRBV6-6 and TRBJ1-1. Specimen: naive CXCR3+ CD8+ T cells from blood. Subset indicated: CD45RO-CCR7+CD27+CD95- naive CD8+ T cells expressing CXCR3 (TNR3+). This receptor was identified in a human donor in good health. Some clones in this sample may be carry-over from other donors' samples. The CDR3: CASSYATRDLWTEAFF.